The entry that follows covers one T cell receptor beta chain sequence. Its antigen is currently unknown. This sample is drawn from a study of cytomegalovirus exposure and HLA in healthy donors. Overall study findings and caveats: The investigators catalogued under 200 TCR beta chains as cytomegalovirus-associated. Equally common other TCR beta chains were less clonally expanded than HLA-associated ones, a later analysis found.

This PCR relied on a set of 60 Vbeta primers and 13 Jbeta primers. Produced via immunoSEQ multiplex PCR; TCRdb's table is partial and in-frame only. The sample lists some 65,000 clones, 62% occurring once. Sequences were obtained from PBMCs. The receptor comes from a man aged 25 to 45 in good health and CMV-seronegative.

CDR3 in DNA: TGTGCCAGCAGCTTTGGACAGTCCTACGAGCAGTACTTC. Amino acids: CASSFGQSYEQYF. The rearrangement joins TRBV7-3 to TRBJ2-7; maybe TRBD1 (6 bases). The CDR3 has 13 residues. V was trimmed by 3 bases and J by 1 base, leaving 7 bases between them. CDR1 is SGHTA, CDR2 FQGTGA, per germline.